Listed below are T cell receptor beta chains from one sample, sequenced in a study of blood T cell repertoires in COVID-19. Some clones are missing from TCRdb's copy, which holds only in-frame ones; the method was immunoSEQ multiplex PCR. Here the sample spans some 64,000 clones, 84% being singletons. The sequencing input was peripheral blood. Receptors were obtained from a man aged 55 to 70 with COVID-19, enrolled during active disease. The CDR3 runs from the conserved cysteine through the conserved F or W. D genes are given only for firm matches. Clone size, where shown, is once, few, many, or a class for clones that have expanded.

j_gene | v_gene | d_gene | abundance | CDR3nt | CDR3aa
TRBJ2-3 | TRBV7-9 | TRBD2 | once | TGTGCCAGCAGCTCGGGACTAGCGGGGGCGCAGTATTTT | CASSSGLAGAQYF
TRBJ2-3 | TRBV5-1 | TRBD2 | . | TGCGCCAGCAGCTCACTAGCGGGGGGAACAGATACGCAGTATTTT | CASSSLAGGTDTQYF
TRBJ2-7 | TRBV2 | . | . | TGTGCCAGCAGTGAAGGCGCCCTTTCCTACGAGCAGTACTTC | CASSEGALSYEQYF
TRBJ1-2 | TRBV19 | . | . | TGTGCCAGTAGTGTCAGCCATTCAGAGGTCGGCGGCTACACCTTC | CASSVSHSEVGGYTF
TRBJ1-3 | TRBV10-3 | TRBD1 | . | TGTGCCATCACCGGGGGACAGGCGCACCGAGGGGCCTCTGGAAACACCATATATTTT | CAITGGQAHRGASGNTIYF
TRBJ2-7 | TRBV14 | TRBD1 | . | TGTGCCAGCAGGGGACGGGACAGTGCCTACGAGCAGTACTTC | CASRGRDSAYEQYF
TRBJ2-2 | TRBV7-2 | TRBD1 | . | TGTGCCAGCAGCCACGCCCCGGGACAGTACACCGGGGAGCTGTTTTTT | CASSHAPGQYTGELFF
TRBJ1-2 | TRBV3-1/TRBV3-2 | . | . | TGTGCCAGCAGCCAAGAGGGGGGGTTTGGCTACACCTTC | CASSQEGGFGYTF
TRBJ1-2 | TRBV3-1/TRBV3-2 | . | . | TGTGCCAGCAGCCAAGGAGATGACTATGGCTACACCTTC | CASSQGDDYGYTF
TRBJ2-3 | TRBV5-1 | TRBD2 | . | TGCGCCAGCAGCTCCGTAACAGCGGGAGGTTGGACAGATACGCAGTATTTT | CASSSVTAGGWTDTQYF
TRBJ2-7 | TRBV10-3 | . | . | TGTGCCATCGCCCCCCCTACAGGGTACGAGCAGTACTTC | CAIAPPTGYEQYF
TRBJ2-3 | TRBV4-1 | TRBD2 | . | TGCGCCAGCGGGGGGGGGACTAGCGATACGCAGTATTTT | CASGGGTSDTQYF
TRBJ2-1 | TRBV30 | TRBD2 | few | TGTGCCTGGAGTGTACAGAGCGGGGGCTACTCTGAGCAGTTCTTC | CAWSVQSGGYSEQFF
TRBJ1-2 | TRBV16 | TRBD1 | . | TGTGCCAGCAGTCGGGGACAGGGAAGGACAGACTATGGCTACACCTTC | CASSRGQGRTDYGYTF
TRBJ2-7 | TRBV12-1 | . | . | TGTGCCAGCAACGCAGGGTGGGGGCAGGGGCGGCACGAGCAGTACTTC | CASNAGWGQGRHEQYF
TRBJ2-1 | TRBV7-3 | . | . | TGTGCCAGCAGCGGAGCCGACGTGTACAATGAGCAGTTCTTC | CASSGADVYNEQFF
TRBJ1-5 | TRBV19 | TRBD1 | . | TGTGCCAGTAGTCCGGGACAGAGTCAGCCCCAGCATTTT | CASSPGQSQPQHF
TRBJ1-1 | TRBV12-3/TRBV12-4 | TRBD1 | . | TGTGCCAGCAGCGACAGGGGTGAAGCTTTCTTT | CASSDRGEAFF
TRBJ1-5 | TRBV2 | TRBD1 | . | TGTGCCAGCAGTGGTGCAGGGGGCCGGTTTCAGCCCCAGCATTTT | CASSGAGGRFQPQHF
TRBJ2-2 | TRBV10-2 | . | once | TGCGCCAGCAGTGATAGGAGGAGGGACTACACCGGGGAGCTGTTTTTT | CASSDRRRDYTGELFF
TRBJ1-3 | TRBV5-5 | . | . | TGTGCCAGCAGCTTTATAATCTCTGGAAACACCATATATTTT | CASSFIISGNTIYF
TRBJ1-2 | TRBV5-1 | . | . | TGCGCCAGCAGCTCCGGGGGGGGGTATGGCTACACCTTC | CASSSGGGYGYTF
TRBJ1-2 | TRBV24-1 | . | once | TGTGCCACCAGTTATGGACAAGCCTATGGCTACACCTTC | CATSYGQAYGYTF
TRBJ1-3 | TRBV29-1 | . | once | TGCAGCGTTACTATCAGGGCTGGAAACACCATATATTTT | CSVTIRAGNTIYF
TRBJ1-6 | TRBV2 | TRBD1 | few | TGTGCCAGCTGTACCTCCCTTACAGGGGTGGGGAATTCACCCCTCCACTTT | CASCTSLTGVGNSPLHF
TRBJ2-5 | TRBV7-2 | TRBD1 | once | TGTGCCAGCAGCCCCCAGGGGGTGGGGGAGACCCAGTACTTC | CASSPQGVGETQYF
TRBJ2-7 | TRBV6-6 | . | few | TGTGCCAGCAGCCCCGGGAGCTTCTCAAGGTACTTC | CASSPGSFSRYF
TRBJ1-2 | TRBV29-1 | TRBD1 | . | TGCAGCGTGACCCCGGGACAGGGTAGTGGCTACACCTTC | CSVTPGQGSGYTF
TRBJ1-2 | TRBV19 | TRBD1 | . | TGTGCCAGTCAACTAGGACAGGGGGCAGGCTACACCTTC | CASQLGQGAGYTF
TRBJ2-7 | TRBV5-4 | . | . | TGTGCCAGCAGCTTGGATTTGGCAAAGCAGTACTTC | CASSLDLAKQYF
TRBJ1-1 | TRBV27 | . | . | TGTGCCAGCAGTTTCAATTTTCGGGGGGCGTTCACTGAAGCTTTCTTT | CASSFNFRGAFTEAFF
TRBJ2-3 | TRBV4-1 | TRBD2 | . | TGCGCCAGCAGCCAAGGACTAGCGGGAGGGGGGGAGAGTTATACGCAGTATTTT | CASSQGLAGGGESYTQYF
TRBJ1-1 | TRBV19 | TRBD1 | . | TGTGCCAGTAGTATACAGGGGGCGAACACTGAAGCTTTCTTT | CASSIQGANTEAFF
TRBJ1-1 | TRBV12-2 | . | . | TGTGCAAGTCGCTTTGACAAAGAAGCTTTCTTT | CASRFDKEAFF
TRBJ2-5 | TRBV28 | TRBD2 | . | TGTGCCAGCAGCCTAGCGGGAGGGGGAGAGACCCAGTACTTC | CASSLAGGGETQYF
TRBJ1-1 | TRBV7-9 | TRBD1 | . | TGTGCCAGCAGCACCACAGGGGCCGGCACTGAAGCTTTCTTT | CASSTTGAGTEAFF
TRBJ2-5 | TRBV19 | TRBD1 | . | TGTGCCAGTAGTCCGATAGCAGGGGGCGGTGAGACCCAGTACTTC | CASSPIAGGGETQYF
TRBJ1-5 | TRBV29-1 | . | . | TGCAGCGTTGGGGGGCGAACCGAATATAGCAATCAGCCCCAGCATTTT | CSVGGRTEYSNQPQHF
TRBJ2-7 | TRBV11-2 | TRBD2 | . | TGTGCCAGCAGCTTCTTGGGCGGGAGCCGCTCCTACGAGCAGTACTTC | CASSFLGGSRSYEQYF
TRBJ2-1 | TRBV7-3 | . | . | TGTGCCAGCAGCTTAAGTACCTACAATGAGCAGTTCTTC | CASSLSTYNEQFF
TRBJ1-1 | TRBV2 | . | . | TGTGCCAGCAGTGAAGGCGGTTTTGCGCGGTCTGAAGCTTTCTTT | CASSEGGFARSEAFF
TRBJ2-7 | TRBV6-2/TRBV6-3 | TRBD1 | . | TGTGCCAGCAGGTACGACAGGGGGCGATTCTACGAGCAGTACTTC | CASRYDRGRFYEQYF
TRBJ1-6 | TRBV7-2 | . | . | TGTGCCAGCAGCCGTCAGGGGCCGGGGAATTCACCCCTCCACTTT | CASSRQGPGNSPLHF